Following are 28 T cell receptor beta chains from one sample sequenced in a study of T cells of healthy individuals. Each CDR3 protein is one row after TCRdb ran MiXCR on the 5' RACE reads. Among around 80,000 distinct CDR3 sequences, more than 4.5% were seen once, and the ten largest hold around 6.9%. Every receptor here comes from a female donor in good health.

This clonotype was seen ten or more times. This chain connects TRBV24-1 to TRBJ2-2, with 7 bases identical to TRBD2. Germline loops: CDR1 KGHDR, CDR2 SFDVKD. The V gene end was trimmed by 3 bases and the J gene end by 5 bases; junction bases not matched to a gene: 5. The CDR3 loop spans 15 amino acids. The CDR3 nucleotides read TGTGCCACCAGTGATCCGGGGGGAATAACCGGGGAGCTGTTTTTT. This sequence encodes CATSDPGGITGELFF.

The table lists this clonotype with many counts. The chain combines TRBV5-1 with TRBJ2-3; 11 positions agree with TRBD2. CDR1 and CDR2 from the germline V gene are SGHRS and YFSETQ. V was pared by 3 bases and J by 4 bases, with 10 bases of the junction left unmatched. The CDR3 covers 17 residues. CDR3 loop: CASSSSRTSGSADTQYF. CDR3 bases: TGCGCCAGCAGCTCAAGTAGAACTAGCGGGAGCGCAGATACGCAGTATTTT.

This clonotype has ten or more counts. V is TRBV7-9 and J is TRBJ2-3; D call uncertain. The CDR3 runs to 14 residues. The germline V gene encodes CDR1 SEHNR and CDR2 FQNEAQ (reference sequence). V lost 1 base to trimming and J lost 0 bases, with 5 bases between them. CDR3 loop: CASSLDSSTDTQYF. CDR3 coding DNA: TGTGCCAGCAGCTTAGACAGCAGCACAGATACGCAGTATTTT.

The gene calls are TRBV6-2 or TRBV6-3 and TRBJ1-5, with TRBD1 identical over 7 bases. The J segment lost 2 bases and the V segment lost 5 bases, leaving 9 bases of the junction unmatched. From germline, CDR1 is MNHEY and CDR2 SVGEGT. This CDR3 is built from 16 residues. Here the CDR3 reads CASSVGTALCNQPQHF. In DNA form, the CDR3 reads TGTGCCAGCAGTGTGGGGACAGCCCTCTGCAATCAGCCCCAGCATTTT.

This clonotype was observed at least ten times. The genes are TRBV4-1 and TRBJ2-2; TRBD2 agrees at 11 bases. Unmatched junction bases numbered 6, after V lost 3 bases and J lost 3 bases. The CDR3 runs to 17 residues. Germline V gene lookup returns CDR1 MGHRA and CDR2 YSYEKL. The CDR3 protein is CASSHPGTSGYTGELFF. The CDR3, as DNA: TGCGCCAGCAGCCACCCAGGGACTAGCGGTTACACCGGGGAGCTGTTTTTT.

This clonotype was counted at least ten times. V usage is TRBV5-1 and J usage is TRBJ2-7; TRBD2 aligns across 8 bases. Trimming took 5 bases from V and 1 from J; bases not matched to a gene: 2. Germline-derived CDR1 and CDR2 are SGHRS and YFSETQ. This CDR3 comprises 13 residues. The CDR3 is CASRLAASYEQYF. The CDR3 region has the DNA TGCGCCAGCAGACTAGCGGCTTCCTACGAGCAGTACTTC.

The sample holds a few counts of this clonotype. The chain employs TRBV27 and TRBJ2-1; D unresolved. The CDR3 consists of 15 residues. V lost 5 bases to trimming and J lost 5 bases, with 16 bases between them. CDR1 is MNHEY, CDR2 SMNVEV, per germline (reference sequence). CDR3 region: CASSPRASTHNEQFF. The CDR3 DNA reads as TGTGCCAGCAGTCCCCGGGCCTCTACCCACAATGAGCAGTTCTTC.

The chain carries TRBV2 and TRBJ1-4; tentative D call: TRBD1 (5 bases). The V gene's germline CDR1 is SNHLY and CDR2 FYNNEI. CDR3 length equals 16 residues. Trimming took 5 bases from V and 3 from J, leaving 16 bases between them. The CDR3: CASSLQGSSANEKLFF. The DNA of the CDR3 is TGTGCCAGCAGTCTTCAGGGTTCTTCAGCTAATGAAAAACTGTTTTTT. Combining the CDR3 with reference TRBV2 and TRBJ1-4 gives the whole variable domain EPEVTQTPSHQVTQMGQEVILRCVPISNHLYFYWYRQILGQKVEFLVSFYNNEISEKSEIFDDQFSVERPDGSNFTLKIRSTKLEDSAMYFCASSLQGSSANEKLFFGSGTQLSVL.

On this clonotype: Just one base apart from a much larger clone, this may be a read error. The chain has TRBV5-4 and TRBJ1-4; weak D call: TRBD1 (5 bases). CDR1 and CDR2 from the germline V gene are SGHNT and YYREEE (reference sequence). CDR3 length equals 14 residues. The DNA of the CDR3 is TGTGTCAGCAGCTCGCTAACTTTGGGGGGGGAACTGTTTTTT. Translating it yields CVSSSLTLGGELFF. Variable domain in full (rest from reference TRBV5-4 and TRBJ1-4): ETGVTQSPTHLIKTRGQQVTLRCSSQSGHNTVSWYQQALGQGPQFIFQYYREEENGRGNFPPRFSGLQFPNYSSELNVNALELDDSALYLCVSSSLTLGGELFFGSGTQLSVL.

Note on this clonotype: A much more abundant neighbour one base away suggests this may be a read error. CDR3 sequence reads: CARSETSGSSDTQYF. In DNA, the CDR3 is TGTGCCAGAAGCGAGACTAGCGGGAGTTCAGATACGCAGTATTTT. The genes are TRBV7-6 and TRBJ2-3; 12 nucleotides agree with TRBD2. The V gene end was trimmed by 9 bases and the J gene end by 4 bases; junction bases not matched to a gene: 8. This CDR3 has 15 amino acids. Germline CDR1 SGHVS, CDR2 FNYEAQ.

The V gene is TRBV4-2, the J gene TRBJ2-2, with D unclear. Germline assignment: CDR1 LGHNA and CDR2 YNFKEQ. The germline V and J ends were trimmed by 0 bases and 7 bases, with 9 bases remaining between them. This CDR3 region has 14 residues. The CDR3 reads CASSQEGQVGELFF. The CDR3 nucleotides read TGTGCCAGCAGCCAAGAGGGCCAGGTCGGGGAGCTGTTTTTT.

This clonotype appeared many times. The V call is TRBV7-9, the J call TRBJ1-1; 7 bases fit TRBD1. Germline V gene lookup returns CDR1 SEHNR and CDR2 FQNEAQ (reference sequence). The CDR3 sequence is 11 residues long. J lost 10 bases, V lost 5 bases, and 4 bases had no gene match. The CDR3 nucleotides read TGTGCCAGCAGCCAGGGGGTCGGAGCTTTCTTT. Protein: CASSQGVGAFF.

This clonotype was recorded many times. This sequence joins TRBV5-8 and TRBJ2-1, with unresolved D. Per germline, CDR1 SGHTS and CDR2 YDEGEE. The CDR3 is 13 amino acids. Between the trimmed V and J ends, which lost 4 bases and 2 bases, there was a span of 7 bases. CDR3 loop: CASSPEAYNEQFF. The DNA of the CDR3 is TGTGCCAGCAGCCCCGAGGCCTACAATGAGCAGTTCTTC.

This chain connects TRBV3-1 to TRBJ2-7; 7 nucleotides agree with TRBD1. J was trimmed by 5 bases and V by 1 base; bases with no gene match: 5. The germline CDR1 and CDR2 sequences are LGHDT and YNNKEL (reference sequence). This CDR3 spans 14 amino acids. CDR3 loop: CASSQGDRVDEQYF. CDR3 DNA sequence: TGTGCCAGCAGCCAAGGCGACAGGGTAGACGAGCAGTACTTC.

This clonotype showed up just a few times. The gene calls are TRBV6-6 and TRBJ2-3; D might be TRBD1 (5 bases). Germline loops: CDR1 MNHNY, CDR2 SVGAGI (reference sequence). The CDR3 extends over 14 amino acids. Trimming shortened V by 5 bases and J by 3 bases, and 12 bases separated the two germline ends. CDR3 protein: CASSPMTETDTQYF. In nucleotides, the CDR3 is TGTGCCAGCAGTCCTATGACAGAAACAGATACGCAGTATTTT.

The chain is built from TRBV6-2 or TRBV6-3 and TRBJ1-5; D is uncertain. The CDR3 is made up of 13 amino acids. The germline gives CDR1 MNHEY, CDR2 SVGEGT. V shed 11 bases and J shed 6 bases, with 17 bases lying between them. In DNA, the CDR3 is TGTGCCGGAGGGTCTTTCGCGGGTCAGCCCCAGCATTTT. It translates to CAGGSFAGQPQHF.

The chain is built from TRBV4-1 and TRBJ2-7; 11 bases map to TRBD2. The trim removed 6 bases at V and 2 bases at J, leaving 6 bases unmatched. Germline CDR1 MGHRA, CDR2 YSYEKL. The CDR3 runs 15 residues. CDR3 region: CASRPTSGATYEQYF. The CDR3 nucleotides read TGCGCCAGCAGGCCGACTAGCGGGGCTACCTACGAGCAGTACTTC.

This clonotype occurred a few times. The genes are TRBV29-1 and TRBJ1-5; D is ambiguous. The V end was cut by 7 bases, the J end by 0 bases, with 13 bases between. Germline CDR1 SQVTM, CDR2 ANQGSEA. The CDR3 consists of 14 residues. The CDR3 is CSASSQASNQPQHF. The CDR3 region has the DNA TGCAGCGCCTCGTCCCAGGCTAGCAATCAGCCCCAGCATTTT.

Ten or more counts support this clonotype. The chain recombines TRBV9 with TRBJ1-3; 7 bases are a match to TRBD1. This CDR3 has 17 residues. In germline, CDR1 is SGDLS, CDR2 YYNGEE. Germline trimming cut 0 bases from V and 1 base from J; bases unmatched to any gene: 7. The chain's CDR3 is CASSVAEGARSGNTIYF. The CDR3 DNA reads TGTGCCAGCAGCGTAGCGGAGGGGGCTAGGTCTGGAAACACCATATATTTT.

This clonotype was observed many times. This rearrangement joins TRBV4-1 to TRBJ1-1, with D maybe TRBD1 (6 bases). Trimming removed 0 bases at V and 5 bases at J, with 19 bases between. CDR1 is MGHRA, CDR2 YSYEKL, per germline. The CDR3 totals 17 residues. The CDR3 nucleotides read TGCGCCAGCAGCCAAGATTGGGGGGGGACAAGGAGGACTGAAGCTTTCTTT. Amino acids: CASSQDWGGTRRTEAFF.

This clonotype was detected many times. The CDR3 region is CASSYGLFNEQFF. The CDR3 region has the DNA TGTGCCAGCAGTTATGGCTTATTCAATGAGCAGTTCTTC. V and J are TRBV28 and TRBJ2-1; D is uncertain. V gave up 4 bases and J gave up 6 bases, with 10 bases separating them. Germline V lookup: CDR1 MDHEN, CDR2 SYDVKM. This CDR3 is built from 13 residues.

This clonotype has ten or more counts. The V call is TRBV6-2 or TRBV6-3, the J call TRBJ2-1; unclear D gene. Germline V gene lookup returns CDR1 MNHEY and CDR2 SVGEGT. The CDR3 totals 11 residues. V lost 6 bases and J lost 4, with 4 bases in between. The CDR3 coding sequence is TGTGCCAGCAGGAGATACAATGAGCAGTTCTTC. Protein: CASRRYNEQFF.

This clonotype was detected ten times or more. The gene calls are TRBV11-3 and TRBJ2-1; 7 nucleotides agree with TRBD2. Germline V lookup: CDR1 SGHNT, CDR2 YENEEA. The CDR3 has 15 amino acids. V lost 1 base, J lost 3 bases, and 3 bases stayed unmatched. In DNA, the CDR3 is TGTGCCAGCAGCTTAGGCCTAGCGGACTACAATGAGCAGTTCTTC. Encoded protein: CASSLGLADYNEQFF.

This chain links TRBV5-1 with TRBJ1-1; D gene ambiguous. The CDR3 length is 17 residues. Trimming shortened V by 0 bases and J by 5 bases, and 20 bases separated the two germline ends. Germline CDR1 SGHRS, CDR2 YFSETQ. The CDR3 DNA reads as TGCGCCAGCAGCTTGGGAACACCGGTACGGAGTGGGACTGAAGCTTTCTTT. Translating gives CASSLGTPVRSGTEAFF.

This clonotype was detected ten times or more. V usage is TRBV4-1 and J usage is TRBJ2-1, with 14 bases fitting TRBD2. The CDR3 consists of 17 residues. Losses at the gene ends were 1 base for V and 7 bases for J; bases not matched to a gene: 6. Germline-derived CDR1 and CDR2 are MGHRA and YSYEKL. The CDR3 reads CASSQGLAGGPGNEQFF. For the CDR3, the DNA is TGCGCCAGCAGCCAAGGACTAGCGGGAGGGCCGGGAAATGAGCAGTTCTTC.

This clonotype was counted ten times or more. The CDR3 reads CATSRGLAGETYNEQFF. The CDR3 nucleotides are TGTGCCACCAGCAGAGGTCTAGCGGGAGAAACCTACAATGAGCAGTTCTTC. J is TRBJ2-1 and V is TRBV15, with TRBD2 matching 10 bases. Trimming at V came to 1 base and at J to 2 bases, leaving 5 bases not matched to a gene. CDR3 length equals 17 residues. Germline loops: CDR1 LNHNV, CDR2 YYDKDF (reference sequence).

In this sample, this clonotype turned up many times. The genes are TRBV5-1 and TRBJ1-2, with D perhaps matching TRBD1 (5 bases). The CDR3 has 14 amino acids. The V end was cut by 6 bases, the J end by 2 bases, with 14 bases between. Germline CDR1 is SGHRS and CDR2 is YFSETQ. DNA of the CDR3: TGCGCCAGCACCCCAGACAAGGGGAACTATGGCTACACCTTC. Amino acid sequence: CASTPDKGNYGYTF.

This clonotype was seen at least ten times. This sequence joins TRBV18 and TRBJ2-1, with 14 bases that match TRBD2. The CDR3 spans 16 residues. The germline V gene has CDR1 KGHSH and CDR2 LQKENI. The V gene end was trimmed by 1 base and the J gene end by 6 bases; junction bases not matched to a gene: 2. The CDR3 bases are TGTGCCAGCTCACCACGTGGGACTAGCGGGAGCAATGAGCAGTTCTTC. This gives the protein CASSPRGTSGSNEQFF.